The T cell receptor beta chain described here comes from a study of cytomegalovirus exposure and HLA in healthy donors listed by TCRdb under 2017. For context, the study as a whole: An earlier analysis of approximately 600 of the donors reported roughly 300 Gb of sequence data and around 120 million unique TCR beta sequences from about 179 million T cells. Roughly 300 gigabases of sequencing data and approximately 85 million unique TCR sequences were included in an early release covering 550 to 650 HLA-typed donors. The genetic ancestry cluster associated with self-reported Caucasian donors included 81% of the 398 genotyped donors. The study aimed to test whether signatures of past pathogen exposure could be identified by cataloging public T cell receptors. The study profiled the T cell repertoires of about 720 subjects by immunosequencing and related them to cytomegalovirus serostatus. In addition to the first cohort of approximately 670 subjects, a separate validation cohort of approximately 120 different subjects was used. To predict cytomegalovirus infection status, the study brought together high-throughput TCR immunosequencing, statistical association of individual TCRs with disease status, and machine learning. To study patterns of TCR occurrence, a later analysis re-analyzed previously published TCR beta repertoires from several hundred donors and added high-resolution HLA genotyping. Rather than using new phenotypic data, the later analysis identified candidate immune exposures from TCR beta sequences and from how often those sequences occurred across donors. To decide whether each TCR beta V gene segment behaved as functional or pseudogenic, an earlier analysis of 587 of the donors relied on high-throughput TCR beta sequencing. Alongside the repertoire data, information on donor age, sex, ethnicity and CMV serostatus was compiled. A later genetic analysis took genome-wide SNP genotypes for about 65% of the roughly 670 donors and used that subset as a discovery cohort. All discovery cohort repertoires had been generated using a single sequencing platform. HLA typing included class I and class II loci at four-digit resolution. The number of donors typed differed by locus, with roughly 629-640 for A, B, C, DRB1 and DQB1, roughly 520 for DQA1, under 610 for DPA1, and 450 to 480 for DPB1. Roughly 5 DR-DQ haplotypes were handled as single units for association and clustering, since linkage in the cohort was strong. Among 398 genotyped donors of the cohort, an average of around 240,000 unique TCR beta nucleotide sequences were sequenced per donor, 15% to 20% of them non-productive.

Comment on this clone: The target of this receptor is not known. The sample holds no much larger clone one base away, and base qualities are not on file.

CDR1 and CDR2 were assigned from the germline V gene as MRHNA and SNTAGT. V is pruned by 2 bases and J by 5 bases, leaving 0 bases of the junction without a gene match. The CDR3 numbers 13 residues from cysteine through phenylalanine. Only the CDR3 DNA is retained, 39 bases long and in frame from the first base. The library was built by means of the immunoSEQ multiplex PCR assay. For the multiplex PCR, a mixture combining 60 forward primers for TCR Vbeta segments and 13 reverse primers for TCR Jbeta segments was used. The CDR3 region of rearranged TCR beta genes was amplified from genomic DNA with a multiplex PCR assay. On the Illumina HiSeq System, the amplified TCR beta libraries were sequenced as 87-base-pair reads. Per the source publication's procedure: A later analysis tallied around 87 million unique TCR beta chains across the 650 to 750 repertoires, and approximately 12 million of those chains were shared by two or more donors. Raw reads were error-corrected and collapsed into unique sequences by a nearest-neighbor algorithm in which closely related sequences were merged to remove PCR and sequencing errors. V, D and J gene segments were assigned by aligning CDR3 sequences to IMGT reference sequences. For a sequence to be retained, a match of at least six nucleotides was required to both a V gene segment and a J gene segment. A rearrangement counted as productive if the CDR3 had no stop codons and remained in frame with V and J, and every other rearrangement counted as non-productive. CDR3 was defined by IMGT convention, running from the second conserved V-encoded cysteine to the conserved J-encoded phenylalanine. The earlier analysis of some 600 of the donors excluded sequences that lacked an unambiguous match to a single V gene segment. In an earlier analysis of 587 of the donors, V segments were called functional above 56.7% productive rearrangements and were called segregating when the between-donor standard deviation exceeded 5%. To diagnose cytomegalovirus status from the catalog of TCR beta chain sequences, a statistical classification framework was built. In a later analysis, V and J genes were assigned by comparing TCR nucleotide sequences against IMGT/GENE-DB human TR gene sequences. A later analysis assigned CDR3 sequences and most-parsimonious VDJ recombination scenarios with the TCRdist pipeline. In a later analysis, every TCR beta chain was defined by the combination of its CDR3 amino acid sequence and its V-gene family, and reads without a unique V-gene family were dropped. In a later analysis, 500 to 700 highly shared, low-generation-probability nucleotide sequences were removed to address suspected cross-contamination and a sequencing artifact. In a later analysis, a clonal expansion index for each public chain was calculated from normalized within-repertoire ranks of inferred template counts. Generation probabilities in a later analysis came from a VDJ recombination model fitted to out-of-frame rearrangements, and those results were checked against IGoR. A later analysis scored TCR-TCR, TCR-HLA and TCR-CMV co-occurrence with hypergeometric tests, applying a repertoire-size bias correction to TCR pairs. False discovery rates were estimated in a later analysis by permuting HLA or CMV assignments 20 times. A later analysis grouped co-occurring TCRs with DBSCAN, adding TCRdist sequence similarity when clustering within HLA-allele-positive subsets. Co-occurrence clustering excluded repertoires with fewer than 30,000 or more than 120,000 public chains, plus five with anomalous nucleotide sharing. The immuneACCESS repertoire file appears here via TCRdb, limited to in-frame rearrangements. These files lack a portion of the clones; in checked studies, under half of the deficit traces to unresolved V genes, and the cause of the others is not known. That table supplies the V and J calls and clone size; D and trimming were determined from the DNA. For this sample there are 110,000 to 150,000 clones; 75% appear just once. Together, the top ten hold more than 6.5% of the sample.

The cohort comprised fewer than 700 healthy bone marrow donors. At the time of sampling, all cohort members were nominally healthy, though unrecorded immune exposures were likely present. The donor tested CMV seronegative, placing the donor among the 300 to 450 seronegative members of the cohort. A peripheral blood sample was collected from each donor, and TCR beta sequencing was performed on peripheral blood mononuclear cells. The Qiagen DNeasy Blood Extraction Kit was used to extract genomic DNA from the blood cell samples. The study at large found these results: According to a later analysis, parvovirus B19, influenza, CMV and Epstein-Barr virus appeared linked to several top co-occurrence clusters. In an earlier analysis of more than 500 of the donors, most TCR beta V segments appeared in productive rearrangements about 87% or about 30% of the time, broadly matching IMGT annotations. Assigning TCR associations to individual alleles was difficult when HLA alleles, especially DR and DQ, strongly co-occurred. In a later analysis, 15,000 to 20,000 TCR beta sequences were associated with specific HLA alleles at a false discovery rate of 0.05. A further reported finding was that TCR beta sequences accurately predicted the HLA-A and HLA-B alleles for most subjects in the first cohort. A few of the identified cytomegalovirus-associated TCR beta chains were confirmed in vitro to be specific for cytomegalovirus antigens. In a later analysis, HLA-associated TCR beta chains showed more clonal expansion and lower generation probabilities than non-associated chains that were equally common. The only immune exposure information available for the cohort was CMV serostatus. HLA typing was unavailable for some donors at each locus, so association tests used only the typed subset. This cohort had only TCR beta chains sequenced, and the lack of alpha or paired-chain data limited which features could be detected. Because counts were too low, seventeen rarely observed V segments, including chromosome 9 orphons, were excluded from the earlier analysis of 587 of the donors. Linkage disequilibrium might explain the correlated functional status among segregating V segments, but an unknown experimental factor could not be excluded. In a later genetic analysis, fewer N-insertions in productive TCRs were reported among donors in an Asian-associated ancestry cluster than the approximately 670-donor mean. Some IMGT-functional V segments, including TRBV6-2 and TRBV6-3, could not be told apart with the 87-base-pair reads, so those segments were excluded. In a later analysis, most CMV-associated TCR beta chains were found to appear HLA-restricted, with HLA associations seemingly driven largely by CMV exposure. A cluster of highly shared sequence variants was judged likely to represent a technical artifact of the sequencing pipeline. Most TCR sequences were seen in very few donors, while some public TCRs were found in many individuals. According to the authors, the approach could potentially be generalized to other disease states and immunological phenotypes. In both the original and validation cohorts, the classifier was reported to diagnose cytomegalovirus status with high specificity and sensitivity. In a later analysis, the rate of TCR association differed among HLA loci, with DRB1 alleles having the most associated TCRs and HLA-C alleles having the fewest. In a later genetic analysis, a missense DCLRE1C variant was associated with V-gene and J-gene trimming of TCR beta chains, and the association was replicated in an independent cohort. Sequencing depth was assumed to be roughly uniform across donors in the presence/absence analyses, though that assumption may not hold. The study listed 150 to 200 TCR beta chains as associated with cytomegalovirus.

The chain couples TRBV6-4 to TRBJ2-1, and 7 junctional nucleotides match TRBD2. The clonotype comes from a man younger than 40 in good health and CMV-seronegative. Sequencing was performed on PBMCs. The CDR3 sequence is CASSDGTNNEQFF. The nucleotide sequence is TGTGCCAGCAGTGACGGGACTAACAATGAGCAGTTCTTC.